A single sample is the source of the 9 T cell receptor beta chains below, sequenced in a study of T cell repertoires in cytomegalovirus infection. TCRdb re-called the reads with MiXCR, one entry per CDR3 protein. This sample has 300,000 to 450,000 distinct CDR3 sequences; over 15% occur once, and the top ten carry around 10%. The sample comprised PBMCs. Every receptor here comes from a human donor in good health (CMV status not recorded). Some clones in this sample may be carry-over from other donors' samples.

The chain employs TRBV10-3 and TRBJ2-3, with no clear D. Trimming took 0 bases from V and 2 from J, leaving 6 bases between them. There are 14 residues in the CDR3. The germline V gene has CDR1 ENHRY and CDR2 SYGVKD. CDR3 DNA sequence: TGTGCCATCAGTGAGTCCTACACCACAGATACGCAGTATTTT. Its protein product is CAISESYTTDTQYF.

In its sample, this clonotype was seen many times. V is TRBV6-5 and J is TRBJ1-1, with TRBD1 as a possible D gene (6 bases). The V end was cut by 0 bases, the J end by 0 bases, with 11 bases between. CDR1 and CDR2 (germline): MNHEY, SVGAGI. The CDR3 spans 16 residues. Here the CDR3 reads CASSYSVGHLNTEAFF. In DNA form, the CDR3 reads TGTGCCAGCAGTTACTCGGTGGGACATTTGAACACTGAAGCTTTCTTT.

This clonotype showed up many times. The rearrangement joins TRBV7-2 to TRBJ2-3, with unresolved D. Trimming left V 4 bases short and J 1 base short, with 9 bases between. Looked up from germline, CDR1 is SGHTA and CDR2 is FQGNSA. The length of the CDR3 is 14 residues. The CDR3 is CASSWGFGTDTQYF. The DNA for the CDR3 is TGTGCCAGCAGCTGGGGATTTGGCACAGATACGCAGTATTTT.

The chain joins TRBV10-3 to TRBJ2-1, with D perhaps given as TRBD1 or TRBD2 (6 bases each). This CDR3 is 14 amino acids long. In germline, CDR1 is ENHRY, CDR2 SYGVKD. V was cut by 7 bases and J by 4 bases, with 14 bases left in between. The CDR3 loop reads CAINSGGQYNEQFF. As DNA, the CDR3 is TGTGCCATCAATAGCGGCGGACAGTACAATGAGCAGTTCTTC.

The chain has TRBV20-1 and TRBJ2-1; D is unclear. With 0 bases removed from V and 9 bases from J, the gap between germline ends came to 15 bases. CDR1 DFQATT and CDR2 SNEGSKA come from the germline V gene (reference sequence). This CDR3 has 14 residues. The CDR3 spells CSARDPKVKAEQFF. The CDR3 DNA is TGCAGTGCTAGAGATCCAAAAGTGAAGGCTGAGCAGTTCTTC.

The genes are TRBV7-9 and TRBJ2-7; D uncertain. Looked up from germline, CDR1 is SEHNR and CDR2 is FQNEAQ (reference sequence). Trimming shortened V by 5 bases and J by 5 bases, and 10 bases separated the two germline ends. This CDR3 is built from 12 residues. The CDR3 loop is CASSPPDHEQYF. CDR3 DNA sequence: TGTGCCAGCAGCCCCCCCGATCACGAGCAGTACTTC.

This clonotype was observed once. The V and J genes are TRBV12-3 or TRBV12-4 and TRBJ2-1, with a weak D call TRBD2 (6 bases). The CDR3 length is 15 residues. V was shortened by 5 bases and J by 4 bases, with 15 bases between the two germline ends. Here the CDR3 DNA reads TGTGCCAGCAGTGTCGGGACTGGCGGGTACAATGAGCAGTTCTTC. Translating it yields CASSVGTGGYNEQFF.

A few counts support this clonotype. The chain joins TRBV29-1 to TRBJ1-4, with D maybe TRBD1 (5 bases). V lost 4 bases to trimming and J lost 4 bases, with 13 bases between them. This CDR3 contains 14 residues. Looked up from germline, CDR1 is SQVTM and CDR2 is ANQGSEA. CDR3 sequence: CSVGATGLNEKLFF. In DNA, the CDR3 is TGCAGCGTTGGGGCAACGGGGCTTAATGAAAAACTGTTTTTT.

The J gene is TRBJ1-4, the V gene TRBV7-2; unclear D gene. V lost 1 base, J lost 8 bases, and 8 bases lay in between. Germline V gene lookup returns CDR1 SGHTA and CDR2 FQGNSA. There are 13 residues in the CDR3. The CDR3 coding sequence is TGTGCCAGCAGCTTAGAGCTCGGCGAAAAACTGTTTTTT. It codes for CASSLELGEKLFF.